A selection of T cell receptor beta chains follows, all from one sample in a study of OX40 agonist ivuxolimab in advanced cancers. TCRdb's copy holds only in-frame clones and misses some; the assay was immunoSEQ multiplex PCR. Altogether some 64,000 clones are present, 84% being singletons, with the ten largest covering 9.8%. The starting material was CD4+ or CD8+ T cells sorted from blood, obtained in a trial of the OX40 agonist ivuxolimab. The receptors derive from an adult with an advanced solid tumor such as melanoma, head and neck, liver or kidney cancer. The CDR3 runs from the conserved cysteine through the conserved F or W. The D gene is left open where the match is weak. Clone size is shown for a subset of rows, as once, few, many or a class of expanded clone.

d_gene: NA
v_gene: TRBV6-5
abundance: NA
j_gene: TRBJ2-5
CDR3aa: CASSFSGQETQYF
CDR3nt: TGTGCCAGCAGTTTCTCAGGGCAAGAGACCCAGTACTTC

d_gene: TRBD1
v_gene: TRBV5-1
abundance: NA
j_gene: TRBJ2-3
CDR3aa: CASSLVRDRFTDTQYF
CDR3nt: TGCGCCAGCAGCTTGGTACGGGACAGATTCACAGATACGCAGTATTTT

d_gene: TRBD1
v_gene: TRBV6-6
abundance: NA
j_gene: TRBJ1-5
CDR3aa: CASSWDRGGNQPQHF
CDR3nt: TGTGCCAGCAGTTGGGACAGGGGGGGCAATCAGCCCCAGCATTTT

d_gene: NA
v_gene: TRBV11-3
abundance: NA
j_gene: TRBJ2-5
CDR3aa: CASSLGGSLSEETQYF
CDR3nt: TGTGCCAGCAGCTTAGGCGGGTCCCTCTCGGAAGAGACCCAGTACTTC

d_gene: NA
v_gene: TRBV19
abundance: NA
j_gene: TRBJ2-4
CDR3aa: CASSATGGLAKNIQYF
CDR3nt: TGTGCCAGTAGTGCGACAGGTGGACTAGCCAAAAACATTCAGTACTTC

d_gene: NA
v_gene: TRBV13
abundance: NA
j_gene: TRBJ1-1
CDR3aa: CASRVRGGMNTEAFF
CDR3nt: TGTGCCAGCAGAGTCAGGGGTGGCATGAACACTGAAGCTTTCTTT

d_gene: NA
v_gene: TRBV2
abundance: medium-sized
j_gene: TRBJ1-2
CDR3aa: CASSEATTARGYTF
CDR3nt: TGTGCCAGCAGTGAAGCGACCACAGCCAGAGGCTACACCTTC

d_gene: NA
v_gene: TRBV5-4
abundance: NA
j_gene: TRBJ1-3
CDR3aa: CASSSRGQSKGNTIYF
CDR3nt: TGTGCCAGCAGCTCCCGCGGGCAGAGCAAGGGAAACACCATATATTTT

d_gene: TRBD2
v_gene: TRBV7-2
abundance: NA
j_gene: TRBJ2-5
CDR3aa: CASSSISGLAGAETQYF
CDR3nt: TGTGCCAGCAGCTCGATATCAGGACTAGCGGGGGCAGAGACCCAGTACTTC

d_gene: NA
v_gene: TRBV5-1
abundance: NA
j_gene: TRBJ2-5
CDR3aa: CASSQGHLGETQYF
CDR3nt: TGCGCCAGCAGCCAAGGACACCTAGGAGAGACCCAGTACTTC

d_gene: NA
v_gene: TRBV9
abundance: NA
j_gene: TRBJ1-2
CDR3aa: CASSVATWGGGSGYTF
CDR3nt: TGTGCCAGCAGCGTAGCTACGTGGGGAGGCGGGTCCGGCTACACCTTC

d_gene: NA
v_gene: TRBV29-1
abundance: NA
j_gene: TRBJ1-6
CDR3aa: CSVEGSPGSPLHF
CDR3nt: TGCAGCGTTGAAGGGTCTCCAGGTTCACCCCTCCACTTT

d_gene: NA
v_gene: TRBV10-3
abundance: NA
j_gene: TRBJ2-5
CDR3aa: CAISPRDQETQYF
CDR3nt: TGTGCCATCAGTCCCAGGGACCAAGAGACCCAGTACTTC

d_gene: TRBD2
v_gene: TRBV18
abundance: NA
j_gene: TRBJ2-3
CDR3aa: CASSSLAGGYTDTQYF
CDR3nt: TGTGCCAGCTCATCTCTAGCGGGAGGATACACAGATACGCAGTATTTT

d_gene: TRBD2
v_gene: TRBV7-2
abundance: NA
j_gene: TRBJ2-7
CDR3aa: CASSQPTSGSYEQYF
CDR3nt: TGTGCCAGCAGCCAGCCGACTAGCGGGAGCTACGAGCAGTACTTC

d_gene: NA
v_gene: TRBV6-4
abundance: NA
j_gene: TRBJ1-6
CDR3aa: CASSDQGIGYNSPLHF
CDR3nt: TGTGCCAGCAGTGACCAGGGAATAGGCTATAATTCACCCCTCCACTTT

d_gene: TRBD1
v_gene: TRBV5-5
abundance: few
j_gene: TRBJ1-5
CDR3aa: CASSLGQGAVQPQHF
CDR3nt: TGTGCCAGCAGCTTGGGACAGGGGGCAGTTCAGCCCCAGCATTTT

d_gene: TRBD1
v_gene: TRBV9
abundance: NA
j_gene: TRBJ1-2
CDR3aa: CASSGTGSIYGYTF
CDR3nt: TGTGCCAGCAGCGGGACAGGCTCGATCTATGGCTACACCTTC

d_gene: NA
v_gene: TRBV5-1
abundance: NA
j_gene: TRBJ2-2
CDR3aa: CASSLGLGEQAAGELFF
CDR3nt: TGCGCCAGCAGCTTGGGGTTGGGGGAACAGGCCGCCGGGGAGCTGTTTTTT

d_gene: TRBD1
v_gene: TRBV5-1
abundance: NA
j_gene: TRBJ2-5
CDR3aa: CASSGTGQGEETQYF
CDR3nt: TGCGCCAGCAGCGGTACGGGACAGGGGGAGGAGACCCAGTACTTC

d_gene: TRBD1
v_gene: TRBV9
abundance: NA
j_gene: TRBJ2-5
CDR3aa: CASSVGRTGSETQYF
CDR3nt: TGTGCCAGCAGCGTAGGGAGGACAGGGTCAGAGACCCAGTACTTC

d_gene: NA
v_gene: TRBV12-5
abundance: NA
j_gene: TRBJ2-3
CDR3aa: CASGSRPGSTDTQYF
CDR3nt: TGTGCTAGTGGTTCCCGCCCAGGGAGCACAGATACGCAGTATTTT

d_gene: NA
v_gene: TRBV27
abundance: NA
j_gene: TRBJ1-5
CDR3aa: CASSFSFNQPQHF
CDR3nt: TGTGCCAGCAGTTTCTCGTTCAATCAGCCCCAGCATTTT

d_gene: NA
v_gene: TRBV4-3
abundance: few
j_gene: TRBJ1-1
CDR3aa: CASSQVRRSNTEAFF
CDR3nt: TGCGCCAGCAGCCAAGTGAGGCGGTCGAACACTGAAGCTTTCTTT

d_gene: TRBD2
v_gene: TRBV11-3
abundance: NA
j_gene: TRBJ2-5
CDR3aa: CASSDGTSGDLRQETQYF
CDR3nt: TGTGCCAGCAGCGATGGGACTAGCGGAGACCTAAGACAAGAGACCCAGTACTTC

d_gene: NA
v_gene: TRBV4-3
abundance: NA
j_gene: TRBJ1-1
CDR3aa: CASSLGQRNTEAFF
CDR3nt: TGCGCCAGCAGCCTTGGACAGAGGAACACTGAAGCTTTCTTT

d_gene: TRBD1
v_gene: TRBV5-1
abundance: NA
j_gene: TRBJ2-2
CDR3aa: CASSLQGAGELFF
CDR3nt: TGCGCCAGCAGCTTACAGGGGGCTGGGGAGCTGTTTTTT

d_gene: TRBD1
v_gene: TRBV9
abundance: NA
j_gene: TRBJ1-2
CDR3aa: CASSAPTGVRDGYTF
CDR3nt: TGTGCCAGCAGCGCTCCGACAGGGGTTCGGGATGGCTACACCTTC

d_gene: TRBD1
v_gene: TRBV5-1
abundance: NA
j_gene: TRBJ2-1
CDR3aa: CASSLAGQGAQGEQFF
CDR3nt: TGCGCCAGCAGCTTGGCGGGACAGGGGGCGCAGGGTGAGCAGTTCTTC

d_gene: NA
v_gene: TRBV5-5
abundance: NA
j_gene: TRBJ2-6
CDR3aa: CASPSSVAQSRANVLTF
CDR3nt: TGTGCCAGCCCTAGCTCTGTCGCACAAAGTCGGGCCAACGTCCTGACTTTC

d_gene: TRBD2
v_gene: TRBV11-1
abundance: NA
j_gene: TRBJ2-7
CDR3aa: CASSLGGLRSYEQYF
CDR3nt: TGTGCCAGCAGCCTGGGGGGGTTACGCTCCTACGAGCAGTACTTC

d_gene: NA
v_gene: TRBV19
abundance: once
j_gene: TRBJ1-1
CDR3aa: CASSIRNTEAFF
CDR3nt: TGTGCCAGTAGTATTAGGAACACTGAAGCTTTCTTT

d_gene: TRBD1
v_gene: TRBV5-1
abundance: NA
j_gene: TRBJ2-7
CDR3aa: CASRPAGQGFYEQYF
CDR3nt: TGCGCCAGCAGACCTGCGGGACAGGGGTTCTACGAGCAGTACTTC

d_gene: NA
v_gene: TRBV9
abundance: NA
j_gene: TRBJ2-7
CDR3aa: CASSPGRNYEQYF
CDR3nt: TGTGCCAGCAGCCCTGGACGGAACTACGAGCAGTACTTC

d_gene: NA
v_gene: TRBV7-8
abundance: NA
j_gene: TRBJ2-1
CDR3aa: CASSKGESSYNEQFF
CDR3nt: TGTGCCAGCAGTAAGGGGGAGAGCTCCTACAATGAGCAGTTCTTC

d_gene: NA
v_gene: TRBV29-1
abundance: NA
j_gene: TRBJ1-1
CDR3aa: CSVESMGSEAFF
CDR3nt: TGCAGCGTTGAGAGTATGGGATCTGAAGCTTTCTTT

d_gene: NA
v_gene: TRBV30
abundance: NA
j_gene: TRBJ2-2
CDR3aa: CAWQTMNTGELFF
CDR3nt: TGTGCCTGGCAGACCATGAACACCGGGGAGCTGTTTTTT

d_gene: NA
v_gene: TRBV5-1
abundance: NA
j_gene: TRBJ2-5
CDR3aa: CASSPLPGAQETQYF
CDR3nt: TGCGCCAGCAGCCCCCTGCCCGGGGCCCAAGAGACCCAGTACTTC

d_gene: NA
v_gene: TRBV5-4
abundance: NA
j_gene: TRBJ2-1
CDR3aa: CASSLAGSRGSYNEQFF
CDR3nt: TGTGCCAGCAGCCTCGCGGGGTCCAGGGGCTCCTACAATGAGCAGTTCTTC

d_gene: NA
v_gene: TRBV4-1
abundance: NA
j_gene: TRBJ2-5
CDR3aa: CASSQEVSRLTGKETQYF
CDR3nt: TGCGCCAGCAGCCAAGAGGTTTCACGTCTCACAGGAAAAGAGACCCAGTACTTC

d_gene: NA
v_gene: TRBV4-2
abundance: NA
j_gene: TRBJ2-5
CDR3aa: CASSLWVWEETQYF
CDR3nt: TGTGCCAGCAGCCTCTGGGTATGGGAAGAGACCCAGTACTTC

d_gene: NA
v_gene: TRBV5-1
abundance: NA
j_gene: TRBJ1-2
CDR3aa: CASSLVFDNYGYTF
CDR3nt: TGCGCCAGCAGCTTGGTGTTCGATAACTATGGCTACACCTTC

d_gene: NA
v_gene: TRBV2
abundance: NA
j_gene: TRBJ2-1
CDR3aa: CASLDRKAYNEQFF
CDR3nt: TGTGCCAGCCTCGACAGGAAAGCCTACAATGAGCAGTTCTTC

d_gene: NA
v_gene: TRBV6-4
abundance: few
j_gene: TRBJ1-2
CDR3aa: CASSPKGVNYGYTF
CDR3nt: TGTGCCAGCAGCCCCAAGGGGGTGAACTATGGCTACACCTTC

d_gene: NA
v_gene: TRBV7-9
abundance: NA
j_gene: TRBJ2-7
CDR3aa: CASSLETTPPSYEQYF
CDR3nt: TGTGCCAGCAGCTTAGAGACTACCCCACCGTCCTACGAGCAGTACTTC

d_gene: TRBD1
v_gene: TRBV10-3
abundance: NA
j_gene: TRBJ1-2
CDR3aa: CAISNRDRVGYGYTF
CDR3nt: TGTGCCATCAGCAACCGGGACAGGGTCGGGTATGGCTACACCTTC

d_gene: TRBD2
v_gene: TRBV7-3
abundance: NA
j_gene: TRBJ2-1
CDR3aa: CASSSSFGLAGGYNEQFF
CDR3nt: TGTGCCAGCAGCTCGTCCTTTGGACTAGCGGGGGGGTACAATGAGCAGTTCTTC

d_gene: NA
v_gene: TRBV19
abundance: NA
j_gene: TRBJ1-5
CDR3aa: CASSMGQVLNQPQHF
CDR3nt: TGTGCCAGTAGTATGGGTCAGGTTCTTAATCAGCCCCAGCATTTT

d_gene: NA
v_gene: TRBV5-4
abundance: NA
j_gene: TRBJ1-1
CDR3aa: CASSQDGESTEAFF
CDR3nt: TGCGCCAGCAGCCAAGACGGAGAGTCCACTGAAGCTTTCTTT

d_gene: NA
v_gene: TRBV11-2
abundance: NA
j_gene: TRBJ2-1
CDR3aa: CASSLGREEGRSYNEQFF
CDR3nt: TGTGCCAGCAGCTTAGGCCGCGAGGAGGGCCGCTCCTACAATGAGCAGTTCTTC

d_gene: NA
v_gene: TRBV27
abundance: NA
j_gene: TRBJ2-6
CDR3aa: CASSRQRDSGANVLTF
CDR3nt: TGTGCCAGCAGTAGGCAGCGAGACTCTGGGGCCAACGTCCTGACTTTC